This T cell receptor (beta chain) was sequenced during a study of OX40 agonist ivuxolimab in advanced cancers. CDR1 is KGHSY and CDR2 is FQNENV in the germline V gene. With 2 bases removed from V and 4 bases from J, the gap between germline ends came to 11 bases. There are 14 residues in the CDR3. With regard to this clone: Antigen unknown.

Repertoires were generated with immunoSEQ multiplex PCR, while TCRdb's copy carries only in-frame clones and drops some. The sample records about 71,000 clones, around 90% being singletons. General study findings and limits: CD8+ T cells (on average) carried more expanded clones than CD4+ T cells. With doses of 0.1-3.0 mg/kg, partial responders showed among the lowest clonal expansion.

The receptor was isolated from an adult with an advanced solid tumor such as melanoma, head and neck, liver or kidney cancer. Source: CD4+ or CD8+ T cells sorted from blood, taken in a trial of the OX40 agonist ivuxolimab. The chain recombines TRBV16 with TRBJ1-1; tentatively, D is TRBD1 (5 bases). The CDR3 bases are TGTGCCAGCAGCCAAATGGGACCCGGCACTGAAGCTTTCTTT. Its translation is CASSQMGPGTEAFF.